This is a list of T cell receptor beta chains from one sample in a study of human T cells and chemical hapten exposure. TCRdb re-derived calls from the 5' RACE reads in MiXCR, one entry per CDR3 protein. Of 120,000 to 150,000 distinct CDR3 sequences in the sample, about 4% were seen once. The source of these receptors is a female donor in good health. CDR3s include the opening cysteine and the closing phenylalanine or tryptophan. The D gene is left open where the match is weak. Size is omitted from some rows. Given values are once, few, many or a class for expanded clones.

DNA: TGTGCCAGCAGTGTGCAGCGGACCGGACTCTATGGCTACACCTTC
CDR3: CASSVQRTGLYGYTF
V: TRBV6-1
size: many
J: TRBJ1-2
D: .

DNA: TGTGCCAGCAGACCGGGCCGGGATCGGGGTGGCAATCAGCCCCAGCATTTT
CDR3: CASRPGRDRGGNQPQHF
V: TRBV12-3/TRBV12-4
size: many
J: TRBJ1-5
D: .

DNA: TGTGCCAGCAGCTTAGTTTCGCCCCTCTCCTACGAGCAGTACTTC
CDR3: CASSLVSPLSYEQYF
V: TRBV7-2
size: .
J: TRBJ2-7
D: .

DNA: TGTGCCTGTCAACAGGGCATCACTGAAGCTTTCTTT
CDR3: CACQQGITEAFF
V: TRBV30
size: .
J: TRBJ1-1
D: .

DNA: TGTGCCAGCTCACCACGAGCAGGGGGAACCTACGAGCAGTACTTC
CDR3: CASSPRAGGTYEQYF
V: TRBV18
size: many
J: TRBJ2-7
D: TRBD1

DNA: TGCAGCTTACCGCTCCAGGGGGCTCTTAACTATGGCTACACCTTC
CDR3: CSLPLQGALNYGYTF
V: TRBV20-1
size: many
J: TRBJ1-2
D: TRBD1

DNA: TGTGCCAGCGGAGTAACCCAAGAGACCCAGTACTTC
CDR3: CASGVTQETQYF
V: TRBV6-5
size: many
J: TRBJ2-5
D: .

DNA: TGTGCCAGCAGTTACTCGAGAAGTTGGGGCCCTAAGGGCTACACCTTC
CDR3: CASSYSRSWGPKGYTF
V: TRBV6-5
size: few
J: TRBJ1-2
D: .

DNA: TGTGCCAGCAGATTAAACACAGGTCTTCGGGAGCTGTTTTTT
CDR3: CASRLNTGLRELFF
V: TRBV6-2/TRBV6-3
size: .
J: TRBJ2-2
D: .

DNA: TGTGCCAGCACCCAATGGGGGCGCGGCACTGAAGCTTTCTTT
CDR3: CASTQWGRGTEAFF
V: TRBV11-2
size: many
J: TRBJ1-1
D: .

DNA: TGTGCCACCAGTTCAAGGGAGCAGTACTTC
CDR3: CATSSREQYF
V: TRBV24-1
size: .
J: TRBJ2-7
D: .

DNA: TGTTCGTCCGTAAACAGGCGGGGAGAGCCCCAGCATTTT
CDR3: CSSVNRRGEPQHF
V: TRBV6-2/TRBV6-3
size: many
J: TRBJ1-5
D: .

DNA: TGCAGTGCTAGTCCCGGGCCTGAAGCTTTCTTT
CDR3: CSASPGPEAFF
V: TRBV20-1
size: many
J: TRBJ1-1
D: .

DNA: TGTGCCAGCAGCCCGGGACAGCGAGAGACCCAGTACTTC
CDR3: CASSPGQRETQYF
V: TRBV5-6
size: .
J: TRBJ2-5
D: TRBD1

DNA: TGTGCCAGCAGTCCGCCCCCCCGGGGCTATGGCTACACCTTC
CDR3: CASSPPPRGYGYTF
V: TRBV28
size: many
J: TRBJ1-2
D: .

DNA: TGTGCCAGCAGCTTAAATTGGGTGAACCGGGACAGGGGGTCGATGAACACTGAAGCTTTCTTT
CDR3: CASSLNWVNRDRGSMNTEAFF
V: TRBV9
size: .
J: TRBJ1-1
D: TRBD1

DNA: TGCAGCGCCGACCCTCTTACTGGCTATGGCTACACCTTC
CDR3: CSADPLTGYGYTF
V: TRBV29-1
size: many
J: TRBJ1-2
D: .

DNA: TGTGCCAGCAGCCGGCAGGTGATAGGAGTCACCGGGGAGCTGTTTTTT
CDR3: CASSRQVIGVTGELFF
V: TRBV4-2
size: .
J: TRBJ2-2
D: .

DNA: TGTGCTAGCAGGCCTTTACAGGGGGGCGACTATGGCTACACCTTC
CDR3: CASRPLQGGDYGYTF
V: TRBV7-7
size: many
J: TRBJ1-2
D: TRBD1

DNA: TGTGCCAGCAGTTACAGGGCGCTCTCTACGCAGTATTTT
CDR3: CASSYRALSTQYF
V: TRBV27
size: many
J: TRBJ2-3
D: .

DNA: TGTGCCTGGAGTGGCATTGTCGCCTACGAGCAGTACTTC
CDR3: CAWSGIVAYEQYF
V: TRBV30
size: many
J: TRBJ2-7
D: .

DNA: TGTGCCAGCAGCCCCCCACCCAGGGTGGAAGCTTTCTTT
CDR3: CASSPPPRVEAFF
V: TRBV12-3/TRBV12-4
size: .
J: TRBJ1-1
D: .

DNA: TGTGCCAGCTCCAAGCAAGACCTAAACTATGGCTACACCTTC
CDR3: CASSKQDLNYGYTF
V: TRBV7-8
size: many
J: TRBJ1-2
D: .

DNA: TGTGCCAGCAGTTTACTGGCGGGGGTCTACAATGAGCAGTTCTTC
CDR3: CASSLLAGVYNEQFF
V: TRBV28
size: many
J: TRBJ2-1
D: TRBD2

DNA: TGTGCCAGCAGTGTGGAGGGGGACGATGGCTACACCTTC
CDR3: CASSVEGDDGYTF
V: TRBV2
size: .
J: TRBJ1-2
D: .

DNA: TGTGCCAGCAGTGAACTTTCGATGGGTTCTGGATACACAGATACGCAGTATTTT
CDR3: CASSELSMGSGYTDTQYF
V: TRBV2
size: many
J: TRBJ2-3
D: .

DNA: TGTGCCAGCAGCCTTGACCCACGAGGAGGGGCTTTCTTT
CDR3: CASSLDPRGGAFF
V: TRBV11-2
size: many
J: TRBJ1-1
D: .

DNA: TGTGCCAGCAGTGAACAGAGTTACGAGCAGTACTTC
CDR3: CASSEQSYEQYF
V: TRBV2
size: many
J: TRBJ2-7
D: .

DNA: TGCGCCAGCAGCTCCGGACAGCGGTCATCGGAGACCCAGTACTTC
CDR3: CASSSGQRSSETQYF
V: TRBV5-1
size: .
J: TRBJ2-5
D: .

DNA: TGCGCCAGCAGCTTGATTAGGGGGACATCAGATACGCAGTATTTT
CDR3: CASSLIRGTSDTQYF
V: TRBV5-1
size: few
J: TRBJ2-3
D: .

DNA: TGTGCCAGCAGCGCCAGTCCATCCGGAAACACCATATATTTT
CDR3: CASSASPSGNTIYF
V: TRBV5-6
size: many
J: TRBJ1-3
D: .

DNA: TGTGCCAGCAGTGTCCGGGTCGAGGGCACCGGGGAGCTGTTTTTT
CDR3: CASSVRVEGTGELFF
V: TRBV6-1
size: many
J: TRBJ2-2
D: .

DNA: TGTGCCAGCAGCCCACAGGGGTCTACGGATACGCAGTATTTT
CDR3: CASSPQGSTDTQYF
V: TRBV28
size: many
J: TRBJ2-3
D: TRBD1

DNA: TGTGCCAGCAGCCAAGGTCTGATGAGCACTGAAGCTTTCTTT
CDR3: CASSQGLMSTEAFF
V: TRBV3-1
size: many
J: TRBJ1-1
D: .

DNA: TGCAGTGCTAGTAGGCGGGGAGCGAGCGAGCAGTACTTC
CDR3: CSASRRGASEQYF
V: TRBV20-1
size: many
J: TRBJ2-7
D: .

DNA: TGTGCCAGCAGTTTAAGGGTCAGGCAAACAGGAAACAATGAGCAGTTCTTC
CDR3: CASSLRVRQTGNNEQFF
V: TRBV27
size: .
J: TRBJ2-1
D: .

DNA: TGTGCCAGTAACGGGGCTTCTCTTTCACTTGAGCAGTTCTTC
CDR3: CASNGASLSLEQFF
V: TRBV28
size: many
J: TRBJ2-1
D: .

DNA: TGTGCCAGCAGTTACGGACAGCAGTCACCCCTCCACTTT
CDR3: CASSYGQQSPLHF
V: TRBV6-6
size: many
J: TRBJ1-6
D: .

DNA: TGTGCCAGCAGTTTATATATGCGGGGGGGCCGTACAGATACGCAGTATTTT
CDR3: CASSLYMRGGRTDTQYF
V: TRBV27
size: .
J: TRBJ2-3
D: TRBD2

DNA: TGTGCCAGCAGCGTAGATTCAGCGGTTCAGGAGTCACCCCTCCACTTT
CDR3: CASSVDSAVQESPLHF
V: TRBV9
size: many
J: TRBJ1-6
D: .

DNA: TGCGCCAGCAGCTCGCTTGAAGGAGGGGGGTACAATGAGCAGTTCTTC
CDR3: CASSSLEGGGYNEQFF
V: TRBV5-1
size: many
J: TRBJ2-1
D: .

DNA: TGCAGTGCTAGAGATCCGCAGGGATGCTCCTACGAGCAGTACTTC
CDR3: CSARDPQGCSYEQYF
V: TRBV20-1
size: few
J: TRBJ2-7
D: .

DNA: TGTGCCAGCGGCACAGGGCGCCCGGTCGGGGAGCTGTTTTTT
CDR3: CASGTGRPVGELFF
V: TRBV7-2
size: many
J: TRBJ2-2
D: .

DNA: TGTGCCACCACCCTCGGACGGGACGCCCACTATGGCTACACCTTC
CDR3: CATTLGRDAHYGYTF
V: TRBV24-1
size: many
J: TRBJ1-2
D: .

DNA: TGTGCCAGCAGCTTGGTGCGACAGGCTTATAGCAATCAGCCCCAGCATTTT
CDR3: CASSLVRQAYSNQPQHF
V: TRBV5-8
size: many
J: TRBJ1-5
D: .

DNA: TGTGCCAGCAGTATAGACGCGCGAAACGAGCAGTACTTC
CDR3: CASSIDARNEQYF
V: TRBV28
size: many
J: TRBJ2-7
D: .

DNA: TGTGCCAGCAGTGATATCGGGAGCGGACAGGTCTATGGCTACACCTTC
CDR3: CASSDIGSGQVYGYTF
V: TRBV2
size: many
J: TRBJ1-2
D: TRBD1

DNA: TGTGCCAGCAGAAAGACTCGGGACTCACCCCTCCACTTT
CDR3: CASRKTRDSPLHF
V: TRBV6-2/TRBV6-3
size: many
J: TRBJ1-6
D: .

DNA: TGTGCCAGCAGTTTATCCGGGAGGGGAAATCAGCCCCAGCATTTT
CDR3: CASSLSGRGNQPQHF
V: TRBV12-3/TRBV12-4
size: few
J: TRBJ1-5
D: .

DNA: TGTGCCAGCAGTAGACAGGAAATGTACGAGCAGTACTTC
CDR3: CASSRQEMYEQYF
V: TRBV6-6
size: many
J: TRBJ2-7
D: .

DNA: TGTGCCAGCAGACCACAGGGGTCGCTTAGGAAAGAGCAGTACTTC
CDR3: CASRPQGSLRKEQYF
V: TRBV12-3/TRBV12-4
size: many
J: TRBJ2-7
D: TRBD1

DNA: TGTGCCAGCAGCTTGGGGAGGGGGATGGCTGGAAACACCATATATTTT
CDR3: CASSLGRGMAGNTIYF
V: TRBV7-2
size: many
J: TRBJ1-3
D: .

DNA: TGCGCCAGCAGTTCGCAAACAGGGAACACTGAAGCTTTCTTT
CDR3: CASSSQTGNTEAFF
V: TRBV5-1
size: many
J: TRBJ1-1
D: .

DNA: TGCGCCAGCAGCCCGCGACAGGGGGCGAGTCAGCCCCAGCATTTT
CDR3: CASSPRQGASQPQHF
V: TRBV4-3
size: many
J: TRBJ1-5
D: TRBD1

DNA: TGCAGTGCTACGGCGGGGGACTACGAGCAGTACTTC
CDR3: CSATAGDYEQYF
V: TRBV20-1
size: many
J: TRBJ2-7
D: TRBD2

DNA: TGCAGCGTCACCGGGACAGGGTACACTGAAGCTTTCTTT
CDR3: CSVTGTGYTEAFF
V: TRBV29-1
size: .
J: TRBJ1-1
D: TRBD1

DNA: TGTGCCAGCACCCCCACCTACGGGGGCACTGAAGCTTTCTTT
CDR3: CASTPTYGGTEAFF
V: TRBV11-2
size: many
J: TRBJ1-1
D: .

DNA: TGTGCCAGCAGTTCCCACCGACTCTTTCCCCAGCAGTTCTTC
CDR3: CASSSHRLFPQQFF
V: TRBV28
size: many
J: TRBJ2-1
D: .